These 24 T cell receptor beta chains share one sample of origin, sequenced in a study of radiotherapy plus CTLA-4 blockade in lung cancer. This table comes from immunoSEQ multiplex PCR, and its TCRdb copy is limited to in-frame clones, with some not included. The sample includes under 15,000 clones, roughly four fifths seen only once; the top ten take 25% to 30%. Sequencing used peripheral blood, obtained from a patient treated with radiotherapy plus ipilimumab. The receptors shown here come from a human donor with non-small cell lung cancer that progressed on radiotherapy plus ipilimumab.

V is TRBV5-4 and J is TRBJ1-1; D not certain. The CDR3 loop spans 12 amino acids. CDR1 and CDR2 from the germline V gene are SGHNT and YYREEE (reference sequence). V lost 1 base to trimming and J lost 8 bases, with 9 bases between them. CDR3 coding DNA: TGTGCCAGCAGCTTGTGGGCCAGGGAAGCTTTCTTT. It codes for CASSLWAREAFF.

This clone was seen once. The chain employs TRBV2 and TRBJ2-5; 9 bases map to TRBD1. The assigned J gene may be wrong: the sequence end matches TRBJ2-7 better. The CDR3 totals 17 residues. Germline-derived CDR1 and CDR2 are SNHLY and FYNNEI. The DNA for the CDR3 is TGTGCCAGCAGGGATCTGGGACAGGGCGGTCGGTCCTACGAGCAGTACTTC. This translates into CASRDLGQGGRSYEQYF.

The chain links TRBV7-6 to TRBJ2-7; D might be TRBD1 (6 bases). Per germline, CDR1 SGHVS and CDR2 FNYEAQ. The CDR3 sequence is 15 residues long. V was shortened by 1 base and J by 1 base, with 11 bases between the two germline ends. The CDR3 loop is CASSLETTGSYEQYF. The DNA of the CDR3 is TGTGCCAGCAGCTTAGAAACCACAGGGTCCTACGAGCAGTACTTC.

The chain joins TRBV14 to TRBJ2-1; 7 nucleotides align to TRBD1. CDR1 and CDR2 from the germline V gene are SGHDN and FVKESK. V trimming: 0 bases; J trimming: 4 bases; junction bases outside the gene matches: 6. The CDR3 loop spans 16 amino acids. The DNA for the CDR3 is TGTGCCAGCAGCCAAGATAGGGGACAGTTATACAATGAGCAGTTCTTC. It is translated as CASSQDRGQLYNEQFF.

V usage is TRBV15 and J usage is TRBJ2-1; 9 nucleotides agree with TRBD2. The CDR3 has 16 residues. The trim removed 0 bases at V and 6 bases at J, leaving 6 bases unmatched. Germline CDR1 LNHNV, CDR2 YYDKDF (reference sequence). The CDR3 region has the DNA TGTGCCACCAGCAGAGATCAAGCGGGGGGCCTCAATGAGCAGTTCTTC. It translates to CATSRDQAGGLNEQFF.

In its sample, this clone was seen once. The gene calls are TRBV7-9 and TRBJ2-5; D might be TRBD1 (5 bases). The V and J ends lost 2 bases and 5 bases respectively, with 12 bases between them. The CDR3 runs to 14 residues. CDR1 SEHNR and CDR2 FQNEAQ come from the germline V gene (reference sequence). Here the CDR3 DNA reads TGTGCCAGCAGCTTAAGCTCAGGGATTGAGACCCAGTACTTC. This gives the protein CASSLSSGIETQYF.

This chain connects TRBV5-1 to TRBJ2-3; D is possibly TRBD2 (5 bases). The germline V gene encodes CDR1 SGHRS and CDR2 YFSETQ. Trimming took off 3 bases at V and 1 base at J, with 6 bases between the two ends. CDR3 length: 13 residues. The CDR3: CASSWTRTDTQYF. The CDR3 bases are TGCGCCAGCAGCTGGACTCGCACAGATACGCAGTATTTT.

The chain has TRBV5-4 and TRBJ1-2; the match to TRBD1 covers 8 bases. Germline CDR1 and CDR2: SGHNT and YYREEE (reference sequence). This CDR3 is 15 amino acids long. J lost 6 bases, V lost 0 bases, and 7 bases had no gene match. The CDR3 DNA follows: TGTGCCAGCAGCTTGGCAGGGGGCTCGGCCAATGGCTACACCTTC. This sequence encodes CASSLAGGSANGYTF.

The gene calls are TRBV5-1 and TRBJ1-5; D is perhaps TRBD1 (5 bases). The CDR3 is made up of 16 amino acids. Germline CDR1 is SGHRS and CDR2 is YFSETQ. V was clipped by 4 bases and J by 0 bases, with 14 bases between them. CDR3 loop: CASSPIGGNSNQPQHF. CDR3 coding DNA: TGCGCCAGCAGCCCCATTGGGGGTAATAGCAATCAGCCCCAGCATTTT.

This chain connects TRBV6-1 to TRBJ1-1, with unresolved D. Germline lookup yields CDR1 MNHNS and CDR2 SASEGT. This CDR3 contains 14 residues. V was cut by 6 bases and J by 0 bases, with 11 bases left in between. This CDR3 reads CASRVPNMNTEAFF. For the CDR3, the DNA is TGTGCCAGCAGGGTGCCTAACATGAACACTGAAGCTTTCTTT.

Note on this clone: This likely stems from a read error, as it lies one base from a far larger clone. The CDR3 DNA sequence: TGTGCCTGCAGTAGGACAGGGGATTCACCCCTCCACTTT. This translates into CACSRTGDSPLHF. The rearrangement links TRBV25-1 to TRBJ1-6, with 9 bases fitting TRBD1. CDR3 length: 13 residues. Looked up from germline, CDR1 is MGHDK and CDR2 is SYGVNS.

The chain uses TRBV5-1 and TRBJ2-3; 7 bases agree with TRBD1. V lost 0 bases to trimming and J lost 1 base; unmatched junction nucleotides: 2. This CDR3 has 15 amino acids. Germline CDR1 and CDR2: SGHRS and YFSETQ. In nucleotides, the CDR3 is TGCGCCAGCAGCTTGGGACAGGGAGGCACAGATACGCAGTATTTT. It encodes CASSLGQGGTDTQYF.

The chain couples TRBV7-9 to TRBJ1-2, with D perhaps TRBD1 (6 bases). The V end was cut by 2 bases, the J end by 4 bases, with 11 bases between. The CDR3 runs 14 residues. CDR1 is SEHNR and CDR2 is FQNEAQ in the germline V gene (reference sequence). The CDR3 is CASSLTGLGYGYTF. The CDR3 DNA follows: TGTGCCAGCAGCTTAACAGGGTTGGGCTATGGCTACACCTTC.

This chain links TRBV5-1 with TRBJ2-5, with a tentative D call TRBD2 (7 bases). Trimming removed 4 bases from V and 6 bases from J, with 19 bases in between. CDR1 and CDR2 (germline): SGHRS, YFSETQ. This CDR3 has 15 residues. The CDR3 nucleotides read TGCGCCAGCAGCCCGGAGGGGGGGGCTTTGAAGACCCAGTACTTC. It translates to CASSPEGGALKTQYF. Full variable domain (rest looked up from reference TRBV5-1 and TRBJ2-5): KAGVTQTPRYLIKTRGQQVTLSCSPISGHRSVSWYQQTPGQGLQFLFEYFSETQRNKGNFPGRFSGRQFSNSRSEMNVSTLELGDSALYLCASSPEGGALKTQYFGPGTRLLVL.

This clone was detected once. The CDR3 coding sequence is TGTGCCAGCAGTACCACGCCTGGGACGGGGAACACTGAAGCTTTCTTT. Translation gives CASSTTPGTGNTEAFF. V is TRBV27 and J is TRBJ1-1; TRBD1 is a possible D gene (5 bases). CDR1 MNHEY and CDR2 SMNVEV come from the germline V gene (reference sequence). The CDR3 consists of 16 residues. The ends were cut back, 5 bases at V and 1 base at J, with 17 bases in the middle.

The chain carries TRBV19 and TRBJ1-1; D might be TRBD1 (5 bases). This CDR3 spans 13 amino acids. V gave up 9 bases and J gave up 5 bases, with 16 bases separating them. The germline gives CDR1 LNHDA, CDR2 SQIVND (reference sequence). The DNA for the CDR3 is TGTGCCAGCCGGCAGGGCCAGCGGACTGAAGCTTTCTTT. It specifies CASRQGQRTEAFF.

The gene calls are TRBV4-2 and TRBJ1-1; 9 nucleotides line up with TRBD1. Germline assignment: CDR1 LGHNA and CDR2 YNFKEQ. This CDR3 is built from 15 residues. V dropped 1 base and J dropped 2; count of bases not matched to a gene: 2. DNA of the CDR3: TGTGCCAGCAGCCAAGGACAGGGGGGCAACACTGAAGCTTTCTTT. Translated, it gives CASSQGQGGNTEAFF.

V gene TRBV2 combines with J gene TRBJ2-5, with a tentative D call TRBD2 (5 bases). Germline V gene data show CDR1 as SNHLY and CDR2 as FYNNEI. Trimming stripped 7 bases from V and 2 bases from J, with 14 bases between. The CDR3 runs to 14 residues. The CDR3 sequence is CASTTPGFQETQYF. CDR3 bases: TGTGCCAGCACGACACCGGGGTTTCAAGAGACCCAGTACTTC.

The V call is TRBV6-6, the J call TRBJ2-7; D may be TRBD2 (5 bases). The V gene lost 5 bases and the J gene lost 7 bases, with 15 bases spanning the gap. The germline V gene has CDR1 MNHNY and CDR2 SVGAGI (reference sequence). CDR3 length: 13 residues. The CDR3 DNA reads as TGTGCCAGCAGTACCCAAGGGAGACGGGAGCAGTACTTC. Its protein is CASSTQGRREQYF.

The J gene is TRBJ1-3, the V gene TRBV13; unclear D gene. The ends were cut back, 4 bases at V and 0 bases at J, with 10 bases in the middle. Germline lookup yields CDR1 PRHDT and CDR2 FYEKMQ (reference sequence). The CDR3 is made up of 15 amino acids. Here the CDR3 reads CASSWTSLSGNTIYF. The CDR3 DNA sequence: TGTGCCAGCAGCTGGACTAGCCTCTCTGGAAACACCATATATTTT.

This sequence joins TRBV2 and TRBJ1-2; maybe TRBD1 (5 bases). Germline V gene sequence: CDR1 SNHLY, CDR2 FYNNEI. This CDR3 is 12 amino acids long. Trimming took off 5 bases at V and 7 bases at J, with 11 bases between the two ends. CDR3 nucleotides: TGTGCCAGCAGTCCAGGGATAGGTGGCTACACCTTC. Amino acids: CASSPGIGGYTF.

The chain joins TRBV7-2 to TRBJ1-5, with a possible D match to TRBD1 (6 bases). The V gene's germline CDR1 is SGHTA and CDR2 FQGNSA. V was trimmed by 2 bases and J by 6 bases, leaving 20 bases between them. The CDR3 sequence is 17 residues long. The DNA of the CDR3 is TGTGCCAGCAGCTTAAACCCTCCAGGGGTCGGGAGTCAGCCCCAGCATTTT. Translation: CASSLNPPGVGSQPQHF.

The chain combines TRBV5-6 with TRBJ1-5; 10 bases fit TRBD1. The trim removed 3 bases at V and 1 base at J, leaving 1 base unmatched. Germline loops: CDR1 SGHDT, CDR2 YYEEEE. The CDR3 is made up of 15 amino acids. Here the CDR3 DNA reads TGTGCCAGCAGCTGGGGACAGGGGAGCAATCAGCCCCAGCATTTT. Protein product: CASSWGQGSNQPQHF. The full variable domain, with the rest looked up from reference TRBV5-6 and TRBJ1-5, is DAGVTQSPTHLIKTRGQQVTLRCSPKSGHDTVSWYQQALGQGPQFIFQYYEEEERQRGNFPDRFSGHQFPNYSSELNVNALLLGDSALYLCASSWGQGSNQPQHFGDGTRLSIL.

This sequence joins TRBV19 and TRBJ2-7; 8 bases align to TRBD2. The CDR3 has 17 residues. The V gene end was trimmed by 4 bases and the J gene end by 5 bases; junction bases not matched to a gene: 16. Germline lookup yields CDR1 LNHDA and CDR2 SQIVND (reference sequence). CDR3 protein: CASSRKLLAAAPDEQYF. CDR3 DNA sequence: TGTGCCAGTAGTAGGAAGCTACTAGCGGCCGCCCCCGACGAGCAGTACTTC.